This T cell receptor (beta chain) was observed in a study of T cell responses to AZD1222 COVID-19 vaccine. Using immunoSEQ multiplex PCR, the repertoire was profiled, and TCRdb retains in-frame clones only, with some absent. The sample lists 90,000 to 150,000 clones; roughly 87% were seen once. The germline gives CDR1 LGHDT, CDR2 YNNKEL (reference sequence). There are 21 residues in the CDR3. V was clipped by 0 bases and J by 4 bases; unmatched bases: 20. The sequencing here drew on peripheral blood, taken on day 0 of AZD1222 vaccination. This receptor was taken from an adult in good health. The chain is built from TRBV3-1 (or the pseudogene TRBV3-2) and TRBJ2-5; 10 bases map to TRBD2. The CDR3 DNA is TGTGCCAGCAGCCAAGATCCGGTGTCCAGCGGGGGGGCTATCGGTCGAGAGACCCAGTACTTC. Protein: CASSQDPVSSGGAIGRETQYF.